This TCR beta chain is drawn from a study of blood T cells in healthy people across ages. Study-wide results and caveats: Unsorted PBMCs ruled out conclusive naive versus antigen-experienced comparison. Strong correlation linked observed beta diversity and percent naive T cells.

This clonotype was seen only a few times. Its matching antigen is unknown. Every sample yielded at least 6.5 million isolated PBMCs. Total RNA was extracted at no less than 6 micrograms per sample. A second PCR of roughly 7 to 11 cycles used a sample-barcoded 5' primer and a J-beta primer mix. A single record per CDR3 protein comes from TCRdb applying MiXCR to the 5' RACE reads. This table holds 650,000 to 950,000 distinct CDR3 sequences, under 45% found once. Sequencing was done on a sample of blood. This TCR was recovered from a man aged 60 to 75 in good health.

The CDR3 loop reads CASSYPGGLAVTYEQYF. CDR3 nucleotides: TGTGCCAGCAGTTACCCGGGGGGACTAGCGGTAACCTACGAGCAGTACTTC. The chain couples TRBV6-2 or TRBV6-3 to TRBJ2-7; 11 bases map to TRBD2. The CDR3 has 17 residues. The V segment lost 2 bases and the J segment 2 bases; nucleotides outside the gene matches: 8. Germline values: CDR1 MNHEY, CDR2 SVGEGT.